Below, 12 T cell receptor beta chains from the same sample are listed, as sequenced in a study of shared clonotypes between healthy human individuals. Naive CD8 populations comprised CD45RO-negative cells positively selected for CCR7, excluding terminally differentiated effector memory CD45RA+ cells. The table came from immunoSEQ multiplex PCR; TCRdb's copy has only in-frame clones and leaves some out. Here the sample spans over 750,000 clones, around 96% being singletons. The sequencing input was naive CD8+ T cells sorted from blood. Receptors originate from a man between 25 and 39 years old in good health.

The CDR3 bases are TGTGCCAGCACTACACCCCGGGACAGCACCTACGAGCAGTACTTC. Translation: CASTTPRDSTYEQYF. The chain uses TRBV28 and TRBJ2-7, with TRBD1 matching 7 bases. Germline V CDR1 and CDR2: MDHEN, SYDVKM. The CDR3 has 15 residues. V trimming: 7 bases; J trimming: 2 bases; junction bases outside the gene matches: 11.

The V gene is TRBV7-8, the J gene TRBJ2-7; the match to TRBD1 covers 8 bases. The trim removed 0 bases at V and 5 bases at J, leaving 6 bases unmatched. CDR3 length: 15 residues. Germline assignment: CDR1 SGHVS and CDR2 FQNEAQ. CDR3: CASSLAQGARDEQYF. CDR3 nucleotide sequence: TGTGCCAGCAGCTTAGCGCAGGGGGCGCGAGACGAGCAGTACTTC.

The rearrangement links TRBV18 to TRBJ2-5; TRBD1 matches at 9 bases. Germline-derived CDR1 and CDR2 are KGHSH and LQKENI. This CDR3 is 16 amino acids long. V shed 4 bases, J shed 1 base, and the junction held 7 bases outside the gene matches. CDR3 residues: CASSRFGQGSQETQYF. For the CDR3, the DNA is TGTGCCAGCTCACGATTTGGACAGGGGAGCCAAGAGACCCAGTACTTC.

CDR3 amino acids: CASGPGTQETQYF. The CDR3 region has the DNA TGTGCTAGTGGACCAGGGACCCAAGAGACCCAGTACTTC. This chain uses TRBV12-5 with TRBJ2-5; D possibly uses TRBD1 or TRBD2 (5 bases each). Trimming cost V 6 bases and J 1 base, with 9 bases left between them. CDR1 is LGHNT, CDR2 FRNRAP, per germline. This CDR3 region has 13 residues.

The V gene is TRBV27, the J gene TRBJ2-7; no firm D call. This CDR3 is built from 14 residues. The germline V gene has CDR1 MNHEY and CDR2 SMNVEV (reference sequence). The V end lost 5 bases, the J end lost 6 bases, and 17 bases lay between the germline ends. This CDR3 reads CASSLERIGGEQYF. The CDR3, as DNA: TGTGCCAGCAGTCTTGAGAGAATCGGCGGCGAGCAGTACTTC.

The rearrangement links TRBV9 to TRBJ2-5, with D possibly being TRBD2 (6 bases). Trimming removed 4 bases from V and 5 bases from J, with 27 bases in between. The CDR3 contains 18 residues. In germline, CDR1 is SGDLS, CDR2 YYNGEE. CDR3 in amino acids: CASSPRDGLLRGTETQYF. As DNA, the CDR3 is TGTGCCAGCAGCCCCCGCGACGGGCTACTACGCGGGACGGAGACCCAGTACTTC.

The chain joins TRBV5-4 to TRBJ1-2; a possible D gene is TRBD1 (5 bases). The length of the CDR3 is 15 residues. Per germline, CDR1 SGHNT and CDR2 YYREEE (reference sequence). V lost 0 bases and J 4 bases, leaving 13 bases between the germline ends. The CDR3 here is CASSLEQGAVYGYTF. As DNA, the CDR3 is TGTGCCAGCAGCTTGGAACAAGGGGCGGTCTATGGCTACACCTTC.

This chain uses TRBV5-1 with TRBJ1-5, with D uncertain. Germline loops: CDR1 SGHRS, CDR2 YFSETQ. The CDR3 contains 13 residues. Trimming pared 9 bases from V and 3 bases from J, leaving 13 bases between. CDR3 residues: CATAYRFNQPQHF. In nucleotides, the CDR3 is TGCGCCACAGCTTACAGATTCAATCAGCCCCAGCATTTT.

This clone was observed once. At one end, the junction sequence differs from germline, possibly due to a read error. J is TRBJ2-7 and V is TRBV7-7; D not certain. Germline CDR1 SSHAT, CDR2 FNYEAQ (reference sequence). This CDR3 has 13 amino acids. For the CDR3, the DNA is TGTGCTAGCAGCTTGGTCGCATGGGACGAGCAGTACTTC. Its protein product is CASSLVAWDEQYF. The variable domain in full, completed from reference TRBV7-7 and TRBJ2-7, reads GAGVSQSPRYKVTKRGQDVTLRCDPISSHATLYWYQQALGQGPEFLTYFNYEAQPDKSGLPSDRFSAERPEGSISTLTIQRTEQRDSAMYRCASSLVAWDEQYFGPGTRLTVT.

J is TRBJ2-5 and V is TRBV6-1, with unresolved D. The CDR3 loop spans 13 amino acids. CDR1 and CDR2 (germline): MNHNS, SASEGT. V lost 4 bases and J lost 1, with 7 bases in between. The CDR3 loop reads CASSGLPQETQYF. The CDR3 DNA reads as TGTGCCAGCAGTGGACTCCCCCAAGAGACCCAGTACTTC.

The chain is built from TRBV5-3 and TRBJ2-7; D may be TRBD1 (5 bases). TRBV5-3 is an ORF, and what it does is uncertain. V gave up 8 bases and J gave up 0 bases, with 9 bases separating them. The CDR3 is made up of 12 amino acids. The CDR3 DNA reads TGTGCCAGGTACAGGACCTCCTACGAGCAGTACTTC. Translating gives CARYRTSYEQYF.

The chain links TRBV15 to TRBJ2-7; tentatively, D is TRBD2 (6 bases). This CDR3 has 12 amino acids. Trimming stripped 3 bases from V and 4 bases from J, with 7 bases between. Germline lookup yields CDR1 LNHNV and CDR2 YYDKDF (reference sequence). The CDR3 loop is CATSSGGYEQYF. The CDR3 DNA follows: TGTGCCACCAGCAGCGGGGGATACGAGCAGTACTTC.